The 24 T cell receptor beta chains given below trace back to one sample, sequenced in a study of cytotoxic CD8 clonotypes in ibrutinib-treated CLL. TCRdb keeps only in-frame clones here, not all; method: immunoSEQ multiplex PCR. The table includes around 250,000 clones, 70% detected once. The source was PBMCs, collected after 24 months of ibrutinib treatment. All receptors derive from a human donor with chronic lymphocytic leukemia.

The chain uses TRBV29-1 and TRBJ1-1; D is perhaps TRBD1 (6 bases). The V end was cut by 3 bases, the J end by 4 bases, with 18 bases between. Germline-derived CDR1 and CDR2 are SQVTM and ANQGSEA. This CDR3 has 15 residues. The CDR3 region has the DNA TGCAGCGTTGAGTTGGGGGGGGCGGTGGCCACTGAAGCTTTCTTT. It translates to CSVELGGAVATEAFF.

This chain links TRBV14 with TRBJ1-1; maybe TRBD1 (5 bases). CDR3 size: 15 residues. The V gene lost 7 bases and the J gene lost 5 bases, with 20 bases spanning the gap. Germline V gives CDR1 SGHDN, CDR2 FVKESK. The CDR3 coding sequence is TGTGCCAGCACCCTTGGACGGGGGGTTTCAACTGAAGCTTTCTTT. This codes for CASTLGRGVSTEAFF.

This clone was seen once. This sequence joins TRBV28 and TRBJ2-3; D perhaps matches TRBD1 (5 bases). V shed 3 bases and J shed 3 bases, with 10 bases lying between them. This CDR3 region has 14 residues. Germline V lookup: CDR1 MDHEN, CDR2 SYDVKM. The CDR3 coding sequence is TGTGCCAGCAGTTTCGACCAGGGAACAGATACGCAGTATTTT. Encoded protein: CASSFDQGTDTQYF.

J is TRBJ2-1 and V is TRBV28; D gene unclear. CDR1 and CDR2 from the germline V gene are MDHEN and SYDVKM. The CDR3 totals 17 residues. Trimming took 2 bases from V and 0 from J, leaving 14 bases between them. CDR3 residues: CASSLALSYSSYNEQFF. CDR3 in DNA: TGTGCCAGCAGTTTAGCCCTAAGTTATAGCTCCTACAATGAGCAGTTCTTC.

This chain joins TRBV4-3 and TRBJ2-7, with D hard to call. Between the trimmed V and J ends, which lost 0 bases and 6 bases, there was a span of 21 bases. CDR1 is LGHNA and CDR2 is YSLEER in the germline V gene. The CDR3 covers 17 residues. CDR3 loop: CASSQDPLSLAPGEQYF. The DNA of the CDR3 is TGCGCCAGCAGCCAAGATCCCCTTTCATTGGCCCCGGGCGAGCAGTACTTC.

The chain employs TRBV6-6 and TRBJ2-3; no firm D call. This CDR3 region has 12 residues. The germline V gene has CDR1 MNHNY and CDR2 SVGAGI (reference sequence). V was trimmed by 8 bases and J by 2 bases, leaving 8 bases between them. Written as DNA, the CDR3 is TGTGCCAGCGCCCTCCCCACAGATACGCAGTATTTT. Its translation is CASALPTDTQYF.

The genes are TRBV5-6 and TRBJ2-7, with 7 bases fitting TRBD2. The junction had 9 bases not matched to a gene; V was cut back by 4 bases and J by 5 bases. The CDR3 loop spans 14 amino acids. Germline CDR1 and CDR2: SGHDT and YYEEEE. CDR3 nucleotides: TGTGCCAGCAGCCATACTAGCGCGCTAAACGAGCAGTACTTC. Translation: CASSHTSALNEQYF.

The chain links TRBV29-1 to TRBJ1-1, with 8 bases aligning to TRBD1. This CDR3 comprises 13 residues. Germline-derived CDR1 and CDR2 are SQVTM and ANQGSEA. Trimming took 7 bases from V and 10 from J; bases not matched to a gene: 14. The CDR3 loop is CSGSRTGHRGAFF. CDR3 coding DNA: TGCAGCGGGTCAAGGACAGGGCATCGCGGAGCTTTCTTT.

The J gene is TRBJ1-5, the V gene TRBV9, with 7 bases that match TRBD1. Germline V lookup: CDR1 SGDLS, CDR2 YYNGEE. The CDR3 loop spans 15 amino acids. V lost 2 bases, J lost 4 bases, and 6 bases stayed unmatched. The CDR3 sequence is CASSVSDRRNQPQHF. The CDR3 DNA follows: TGTGCCAGCAGCGTGTCGGACAGGAGGAATCAGCCCCAGCATTTT.

The chain carries TRBV10-1 and TRBJ2-2, with 7 bases that match TRBD2. J lost 11 bases, V lost 0 bases, and 3 bases had no gene match. The CDR3 totals 13 residues. From germline, CDR1 is WNHNN and CDR2 SYGVQD (reference sequence). CDR3 region: CASSESGRAELFF. The CDR3 nucleotides are TGCGCCAGCAGTGAGTCGGGGAGGGCCGAGCTGTTTTTT.

The V call is TRBV27, the J call TRBJ1-1; no reliable D call. Between the trimmed V and J ends, which lost 8 bases and 4 bases, there was a span of 14 bases. Germline lookup yields CDR1 MNHEY and CDR2 SMNVEV (reference sequence). The CDR3 contains 13 residues. CDR3 nucleotide sequence: TGTGCCAGCTCAAGAACGCGGGTCACTGAAGCTTTCTTT. It yields the protein CASSRTRVTEAFF.

V and J are TRBV5-4 and TRBJ1-4, with 9 bases matching TRBD1. The J segment lost 3 bases and the V segment lost 4 bases, leaving 4 bases of the junction unmatched. Germline V CDR1 and CDR2: SGHNT, YYREEE (reference sequence). This CDR3 is built from 15 residues. CDR3 sequence: CASSPTGGSNEKLFF. Here the CDR3 DNA reads TGTGCCAGCAGCCCTACAGGGGGCTCTAATGAAAAACTGTTTTTT.

V gene TRBV4-1 combines with J gene TRBJ2-5; the D is unclear. The CDR3 totals 14 residues. Trimming took off 6 bases at V and 2 bases at J, with 13 bases between the two ends. Germline CDR1 is MGHRA and CDR2 is YSYEKL. This CDR3 is CASSPIPQQETQYF. The CDR3 bases are TGCGCCAGCAGTCCAATACCCCAGCAAGAGACCCAGTACTTC.

This clone was counted between two and nine times. The CDR3 sequence: CASSLGGRQYF. CDR3 nucleotide sequence: TGTGCCAGCAGTTTAGGGGGCCGGCAGTACTTC. The chain has TRBV27 and TRBJ2-4, with D perhaps TRBD1 (6 bases). V was cut by 2 bases and J by 13 bases, with 9 bases left in between. The CDR3 totals 11 residues. The V gene's germline CDR1 is MNHEY and CDR2 SMNVEV (reference sequence).

The chain couples TRBV10-1 to TRBJ2-1, with D unresolved. CDR1 and CDR2 from the germline V gene are WNHNN and SYGVQD (reference sequence). CDR3 size: 16 residues. Trimming pared 3 bases from V and 0 bases from J, leaving 12 bases between. CDR3 in amino acids: CASSELAGSSYNEQFF. For the CDR3, the DNA is TGCGCCAGCAGTGAATTGGCAGGCAGCTCCTACAATGAGCAGTTCTTC.

This rearrangement joins TRBV2 to TRBJ2-3; D may be TRBD1 (5 bases). V dropped 6 bases and J dropped 9 bases, with 13 bases sitting between them. The germline V gene has CDR1 SNHLY and CDR2 FYNNEI. This CDR3 region has 12 residues. DNA for the CDR3: TGTGCCAGCAGGGCGACAGCAGGGACGCAGTATTTT. Its protein product is CASRATAGTQYF.

The gene calls are TRBV7-2 and TRBJ1-2, with 10 nucleotides matching TRBD1. The germline CDR1 and CDR2 sequences are SGHTA and FQGNSA. V dropped 3 bases and J dropped 8; count of bases not matched to a gene: 6. The CDR3 runs 14 residues. The CDR3 is CASSFPGTGEGYTF. CDR3 DNA: TGTGCCAGCAGCTTCCCCGGGACAGGGGAGGGCTACACCTTC.

The chain recombines TRBV4-1 with TRBJ1-2, with D unresolved. V lost 0 bases and J lost 3, with 11 bases in between. In germline, CDR1 is MGHRA, CDR2 YSYEKL. The CDR3 runs to 15 residues. This chain's CDR3 is CASSQDGTADYGYTF. The CDR3 coding sequence is TGCGCCAGCAGCCAAGATGGTACGGCAGACTATGGCTACACCTTC.

The chain combines TRBV19 with TRBJ1-2; a possible D gene is TRBD1 (6 bases). The V end was cut by 5 bases, the J end by 4 bases, with 17 bases between. From germline, CDR1 is LNHDA and CDR2 SQIVND (reference sequence). CDR3 length equals 15 residues. The CDR3 loop is CASSPNRDTAYGYTF. Written as DNA, the CDR3 is TGTGCCAGTAGTCCAAACCGGGACACGGCCTATGGCTACACCTTC.

V is TRBV5-6 and J is TRBJ1-2; D uncertain. The CDR3 consists of 15 residues. Germline CDR1 reads SGHDT; CDR2 reads YYEEEE. The V end was cut by 3 bases, the J end by 5 bases, with 17 bases between. CDR3 DNA: TGTGCCAGCAGCTCGGACCCGGGGAGTTTTTATGGCTACACCTTC. Residues: CASSSDPGSFYGYTF.

The rearrangement uses TRBV6-4 and TRBJ2-5; possible D gene TRBD2, 6 bases. TRBJ2-7 explains the end of the DNA better; the J call may be wrong. The germline V gene has CDR1 MRHNA and CDR2 SNTAGT. This CDR3 is built from 14 residues. The CDR3 DNA is TGTGCCAGCAGGCAAACTAGCTCGGCCCCCGAGCAGTACTTC. Amino acid sequence: CASRQTSSAPEQYF.

The rearrangement joins TRBV11-2 to TRBJ1-4, with 8 bases fitting TRBD1. The germline V gene has CDR1 SGHAT and CDR2 FQNNGV. Trimming at V came to 3 bases and at J to 2 bases, leaving 5 bases not matched to a gene. This CDR3 region has 16 residues. The CDR3 loop is CASSLWTGFTNEKLFF. The CDR3 DNA is TGTGCCAGCAGCTTGTGGACAGGGTTTACTAATGAAAAACTGTTTTTT.

This clone was observed a single time. The chain recombines TRBV28 with TRBJ1-2; weak D call: TRBD1 (5 bases). Germline CDR1 is MDHEN and CDR2 is SYDVKM. V was trimmed by 4 bases and J by 6 bases, leaving 12 bases between them. This CDR3 has 13 residues. DNA of the CDR3: TGTGCCAGCAGTTGGGGGGACCGCCATGGCTACACCTTC. Its protein product is CASSWGDRHGYTF.

This chain joins TRBV21-1 and TRBJ2-5; TRBD2, as called in the table, went unchecked against the DNA. TRBV21-1 is designated a pseudogene. CDR3 length: 12 residues. CDR3 in amino acids: CASSIRRETQYF. CDR3 DNA: TGTGCCAGCAGCATACGCCGGGAGACCCAGTACTTC.